Following are 3 T cell receptor beta chains from one sample sequenced in a study of blood T cell repertoires in COVID-19. Measured with immunoSEQ multiplex PCR; TCRdb has only the in-frame clones, and not every one. The repertoire includes 80,000 to 100,000 clones, roughly 86% of them detected once, and approximately 10% sits in the top ten. Sequenced input: peripheral blood. The origin of the receptors is a man aged 50 or older with acute or convalescent COVID-19.

V gene TRBV6-5 combines with J gene TRBJ1-5, with D unresolved. The CDR3 runs 13 residues. V shed 6 bases and J shed 5 bases, with 11 bases lying between them. The germline V gene encodes CDR1 MNHEY and CDR2 SVGAGI. This CDR3 reads CASSPIPHQPQHF. For the CDR3, the DNA is TGTGCCAGCAGCCCCATCCCCCATCAGCCCCAGCATTTT.

The chain combines TRBV28 with TRBJ1-5, with a possible D match to TRBD1 (5 bases). Germline V lookup: CDR1 MDHEN, CDR2 SYDVKM. This CDR3 has 15 residues. V lost 6 bases to trimming and J lost 6 bases, with 18 bases between them. This CDR3 reads CASSPLFGGGQPQHF. The CDR3, as DNA: TGTGCCAGCAGCCCCCTTTTCGGGGGAGGTCAGCCCCAGCATTTT. Full variable domain (missing parts from reference TRBV28 and TRBJ1-5): DVKVTQSSRYLVKRTGEKVFLECVQDMDHENMFWYRQDPGLGLRLIYFSYDVKMKEKGDIPEGYSVSREKKERFSLILESASTNQTSMYLCASSPLFGGGQPQHFGDGTRLSIL.

In the case of this clone: The junction does not match germline at one end; this may be a read error. V gene TRBV30 combines with J gene TRBJ2-3; 14 nucleotides agree with TRBD2. Germline V gene data show CDR1 as GTSNPN and CDR2 as SVGIG (reference sequence). The CDR3 extends over 20 amino acids. The CDR3 nucleotides are TGTGCCTGGACCACCCGCCGGGGACTAGCGGGGGCAGGCCCCCCTGATACGCAGTATTTC. It translates to CAWTTRRGLAGAGPPDTQYF.